This T cell receptor (beta chain) was sequenced for a study of OX40 agonist ivuxolimab in advanced cancers. This clone was seen once. TCRdb's table, derived via immunoSEQ multiplex PCR, lists solely in-frame clones and lacks some. Of around 70,000 clones listed, nearly 85% are singletons. The sequenced sample was CD4+ or CD8+ T cells sorted from blood, obtained in a trial of the OX40 agonist ivuxolimab. This TCR was sampled from an adult with an advanced solid tumor such as melanoma, head and neck, liver or kidney cancer.

The CDR3 reads CASSLGGYGYGYTF. CDR3 in DNA: TGTGCCAGCAGCTTAGGAGGGTATGGCTATGGCTACACCTTC. The chain uses TRBV7-2 and TRBJ1-2; D not resolved. The CDR3 consists of 14 residues. CDR1 is SGHTA, CDR2 FQGNSA, per germline. V lost 1 base and J lost 4, with 10 bases in between.